This T cell receptor beta chain was captured by sequencing in a study of response to subunit inactivated influenza vaccine (dated by TCRdb to 2016 to 2019). With respect to the entire study: Deep quantitative T cell receptor repertoire profiling was used in the study to track responses to a trivalent subunit inactivated influenza vaccine.

The protocol used for the library was RT-PCR. TCRdb records Illumina HiSeq 2500 as the sequencer. TCRdb reanalyzed the raw reads on its own, using fastp at Q25 for trimming and MiXCR for clone calling, and kept in-frame beta chains. Each CDR3 protein appears once, grouped with its most common genes and DNA. For this sample there are about 190,000 distinct CDR3 sequences; approximately 14% appear just once. 26% of the sample is taken by the ten largest. This clonotype was observed once. What antigen it recognizes has not been identified. The junction and the germline gene differ at one end; a read error may be behind it. The CDR3, cysteine through phenylalanine, is 13 amino acids long. Only CDR3 DNA is held: 39 bases, read in frame from base 1. As encoded in the germline V gene, CDR1 is MNHEY while CDR2 is SVGAGI. Points the paper makes about the study in general: The authors proposed that each seasonal influenza vaccination may bring in only a limited number of new T cells.

This clonotype was sampled from a man aged 45 to 65 who received an inactivated influenza vaccine. Donor details come from another sample of the same person, matched by shared clones. The sequenced sample was CD8+ T cells sorted from PBMCs, obtained more than 4 days after vaccination. This chain is built from TRBV6-5 and TRBJ2-1, with no confidently assigned D gene. The CDR3 protein sequence reads: CDSSYSPGNEQFF. The nucleotide sequence is given as TGTGACAGCAGTTACTCGCCAGGTAATGAGCAGTTCTTC.